This paragraph covers one TCR beta chain sequence. The antigen remains undetermined. This sample is part of a study of shared clonotypes between healthy human individuals. Points from the study as a whole: Estimated richness was generally greater in naive than memory subsets. For naive CD4 cells, roughly 5% of clonotypes were shared across a few donors.

Within Nashville, Tennessee resided all donors, each a Caucasian adult. Subsets obtained from CD4+ cells comprised CD45RA+ naive and CD45RA-negative memory cells. V gave up 2 bases and J gave up 4 bases; unmatched junction bases: 8. The germline gives CDR1 MGHDK, CDR2 SYGVNS. This CDR3 spans 17 amino acids. The repertoire was sequenced with immunoSEQ multiplex PCR; TCRdb's copy has only in-frame clones and lacks some. The table records under 550,000 clones, 90% to 96% of them present only once. The chain couples TRBV25-1 to TRBJ2-1; 10 bases align to TRBD2. The sequenced sample was naive CD4+ T cells sorted from blood. The subset was: CD45RA+ positively selected. The receptor was derived from a woman in her twenties or thirties in good health. CDR3 DNA: TGTGCCAGCAGTGAAGTAGCGGGAGGCGCAACTTACAATGAGCAGTTCTTC. Translation gives CASSEVAGGATYNEQFF.